The entry that follows covers one T cell receptor beta chain sequence. This CDR3 comprises 16 residues. Germline CDR1 is SGHNT and CDR2 is YYREEE (reference sequence). V shed 0 bases and J 5 bases; nucleotides not matched to a gene: 7. The sample belongs to a study of T cell changes during pregnancy in multiple sclerosis. Method: immunoSEQ multiplex PCR; TCRdb's copy keeps in-frame clones and lacks some. The top ten clones hold 0.45% to 0.7% of a sample with 30,000 to 40,000 clones, 90% of them seen once. This TCR came from a female donor with multiple sclerosis, enrolled in a pregnancy study. The chain couples TRBV5-4 to TRBJ2-5; 10 bases align to TRBD2. The sequenced sample was CD4+ T cells from peripheral blood mononuclear cells, obtained in the second trimester of pregnancy. Here the CDR3 reads CASSLVAAGGLETQYF. The CDR3 DNA is TGTGCCAGCAGCTTGGTCGCAGCGGGAGGGCTGGAGACCCAGTACTTC.